These T cell receptor beta chains were read from a single sample in a study of blood T cell repertoires in COVID-19. Profiling relied on immunoSEQ multiplex PCR, and the TCRdb table lists in-frame clones only, not all of them. This sample yields approximately 30,000 clones, of which less than 90% are seen a single time; 25% belongs to the top ten. The sample was peripheral blood. These receptors all stem from a woman older than 75 with active or convalescent COVID-19. The CDR3 runs from the conserved cysteine through the conserved F or W. The D gene is left open where the match is weak. Size tells how often a clone was seen (once, few, many) or the class of an expanded clone, and some rows leave it out.

d_gene: NA; j_gene: TRBJ1-5; abundance: NA; v_gene: TRBV5-8; CDR3aa: CASSFPRSGNSNQPQHF; CDR3nt: TGTGCCAGCAGCTTTCCCCGGTCGGGGAATAGCAATCAGCCCCAGCATTTT
d_gene: NA; j_gene: TRBJ2-7; abundance: NA; v_gene: TRBV5-4; CDR3aa: CASSLAGVREQYF; CDR3nt: TGTGCCAGCAGCTTAGCAGGGGTACGCGAGCAGTACTTC
d_gene: TRBD1; j_gene: TRBJ2-1; abundance: NA; v_gene: TRBV11-2; CDR3aa: CASSTGAQVYNEQFF; CDR3nt: TGTGCCAGCAGCACAGGGGCCCAAGTCTACAATGAGCAGTTCTTC
d_gene: TRBD2; j_gene: TRBJ2-3; abundance: NA; v_gene: TRBV5-1; CDR3aa: CASSLSGGASTDTQYF; CDR3nt: TGCGCCAGCAGCCTTAGCGGGGGGGCTAGCACAGATACGCAGTATTTT
d_gene: NA; j_gene: TRBJ1-2; abundance: NA; v_gene: TRBV10-2; CDR3aa: CASSEGGYGYTF; CDR3nt: TGCGCCAGCAGTGAAGGGGGCTATGGCTACACCTTC
d_gene: NA; j_gene: TRBJ2-7; abundance: NA; v_gene: TRBV5-5; CDR3aa: CASSLTGSQTYEQYF; CDR3nt: TGTGCCAGCAGTCTTACAGGGAGCCAAACCTACGAGCAGTACTTC
d_gene: TRBD1; j_gene: TRBJ1-6; abundance: NA; v_gene: TRBV10-3; CDR3aa: CAISDDGQGGSPLHF; CDR3nt: TGTGCCATCAGTGACGACGGACAGGGAGGTTCACCCCTCCACTTT
d_gene: NA; j_gene: TRBJ2-5; abundance: NA; v_gene: TRBV18; CDR3aa: CASSLRVQETQYF; CDR3nt: TGTGCCAGCTCACTCCGGGTTCAGGAGACCCAGTACTTC
d_gene: NA; j_gene: TRBJ2-7; abundance: once; v_gene: TRBV5-1; CDR3aa: CASNLDGVLEQYF; CDR3nt: TGCGCCAGCAACTTGGATGGCGTACTAGAGCAGTACTTC
d_gene: NA; j_gene: TRBJ2-3; abundance: NA; v_gene: TRBV6-4; CDR3aa: CASSVGATDTQYF; CDR3nt: TGTGCCAGCAGTGTTGGGGCCACAGATACGCAGTATTTT
d_gene: TRBD2; j_gene: TRBJ2-7; abundance: once; v_gene: TRBV10-1; CDR3aa: CASSGWAGGSYEQYF; CDR3nt: TGCGCCAGCAGTGGATGGGCGGGGGGTTCCTACGAGCAGTACTTC
d_gene: NA; j_gene: TRBJ1-2; abundance: NA; v_gene: TRBV20-1; CDR3aa: CSARQTEGYTF; CDR3nt: TGCAGTGCCAGACAGACTGAAGGCTACACCTTC
d_gene: TRBD1; j_gene: TRBJ2-6; abundance: NA; v_gene: TRBV10-2; CDR3aa: CASRTGGVSGANVLTF; CDR3nt: TGCGCCAGCCGGACAGGGGGGGTCTCTGGGGCCAACGTCCTGACTTTC
d_gene: NA; j_gene: TRBJ1-5; abundance: NA; v_gene: TRBV7-9; CDR3aa: CASSATGRGSNQPQHF; CDR3nt: TGTGCCAGCAGTGCTACAGGGAGAGGGAGCAATCAGCCCCAGCATTTT
d_gene: TRBD1; j_gene: TRBJ1-2; abundance: once; v_gene: TRBV6-5; CDR3aa: CASNLPGTGVNGYTF; CDR3nt: TGTGCCAGCAACCTACCCGGGACAGGGGTTAATGGCTACACCTTC
d_gene: NA; j_gene: TRBJ2-5; abundance: NA; v_gene: TRBV7-9; CDR3aa: CASSLVGGRETQYF; CDR3nt: TGTGCCAGCAGCTTAGTGGGGGGACGAGAGACCCAGTACTTC
d_gene: TRBD1; j_gene: TRBJ2-2; abundance: NA; v_gene: TRBV18; CDR3aa: CASSLRDRGSNTGELFF; CDR3nt: TGTGCCAGCTCACTCCGGGACAGGGGTTCGAACACCGGGGAGCTGTTTTTT
d_gene: NA; j_gene: TRBJ1-5; abundance: NA; v_gene: TRBV6-5; CDR3aa: CASSYLNQPQHF; CDR3nt: TGTGCCAGCAGTTACCTGAATCAGCCCCAGCATTTT
d_gene: NA; j_gene: TRBJ2-7; abundance: NA; v_gene: TRBV6-5; CDR3aa: CASSYSVGSIYEQYF; CDR3nt: TGTGCCAGCAGTTACTCCGTGGGCAGCATCTACGAGCAGTACTTC
d_gene: NA; j_gene: TRBJ2-1; abundance: NA; v_gene: TRBV10-2; CDR3aa: CASSVSPYNEQFF; CDR3nt: TGCGCCAGCAGTGTTAGCCCCTACAATGAGCAGTTCTTC
d_gene: TRBD1; j_gene: TRBJ1-6; abundance: NA; v_gene: TRBV18; CDR3aa: CASSRTRDRHNSPLHF; CDR3nt: TGTGCCAGCTCACGCACCCGGGACAGGCATAATTCACCCCTCCACTTT
d_gene: NA; j_gene: TRBJ1-5; abundance: NA; v_gene: TRBV19; CDR3aa: CASRQTGSGNQPQHF; CDR3nt: TGTGCCAGTCGACAAACAGGGTCTGGCAATCAGCCCCAGCATTTT
d_gene: TRBD1; j_gene: TRBJ1-2; abundance: NA; v_gene: TRBV6-5; CDR3aa: CASTPRTGGSGGYTF; CDR3nt: TGTGCCAGCACCCCCCGGACAGGGGGCTCTGGGGGCTACACCTTC
d_gene: TRBD1; j_gene: TRBJ1-1; abundance: NA; v_gene: TRBV6-5; CDR3aa: CASRIITGGETEAFF; CDR3nt: TGTGCCAGCAGGATAATCACAGGGGGCGAGACTGAAGCTTTCTTT
d_gene: NA; j_gene: TRBJ2-7; abundance: NA; v_gene: TRBV5-6; CDR3aa: CASSLGNRYYEQYF; CDR3nt: TGTGCCAGCAGCTTGGGGAACAGATACTACGAGCAGTACTTC
d_gene: NA; j_gene: TRBJ1-5; abundance: NA; v_gene: TRBV4-2; CDR3aa: CASSQDYQANQPQHF; CDR3nt: TGTGCCAGCAGCCAAGATTACCAGGCTAATCAGCCCCAGCATTTT
d_gene: TRBD1; j_gene: TRBJ1-6; abundance: NA; v_gene: TRBV6-2/TRBV6-3; CDR3aa: CASSFGQAPINSPLHF; CDR3nt: TGTGCCAGCAGTTTCGGACAGGCGCCTATAAATTCACCCCTCCACTTT